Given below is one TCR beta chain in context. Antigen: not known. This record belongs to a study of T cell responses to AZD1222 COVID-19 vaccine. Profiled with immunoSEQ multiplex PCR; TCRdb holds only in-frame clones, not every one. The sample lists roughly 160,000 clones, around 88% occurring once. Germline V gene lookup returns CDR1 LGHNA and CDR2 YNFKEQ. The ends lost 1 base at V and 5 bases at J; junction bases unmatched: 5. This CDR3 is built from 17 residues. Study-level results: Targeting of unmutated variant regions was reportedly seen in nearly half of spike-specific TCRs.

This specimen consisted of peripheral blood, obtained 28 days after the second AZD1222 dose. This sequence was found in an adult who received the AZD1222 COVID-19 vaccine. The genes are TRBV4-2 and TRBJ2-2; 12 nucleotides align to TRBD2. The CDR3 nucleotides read TGTGCCAGCAGCCAAGTACTAGCGGGGGGTAGGACCGGGGAGCTGTTTTTT. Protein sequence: CASSQVLAGGRTGELFF.